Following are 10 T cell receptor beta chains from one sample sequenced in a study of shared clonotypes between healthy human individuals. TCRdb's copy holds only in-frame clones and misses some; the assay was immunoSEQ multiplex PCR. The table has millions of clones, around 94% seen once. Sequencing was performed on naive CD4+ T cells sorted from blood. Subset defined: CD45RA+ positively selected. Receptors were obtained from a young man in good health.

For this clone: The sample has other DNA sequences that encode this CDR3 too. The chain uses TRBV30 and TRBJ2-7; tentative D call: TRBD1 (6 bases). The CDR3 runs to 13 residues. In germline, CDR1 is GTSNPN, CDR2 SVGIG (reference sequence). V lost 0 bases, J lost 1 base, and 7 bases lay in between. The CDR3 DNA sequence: TGTGCCTGGAGTGTGGACAGTTCCTACGAGCAGTACTTC. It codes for CAWSVDSSYEQYF.

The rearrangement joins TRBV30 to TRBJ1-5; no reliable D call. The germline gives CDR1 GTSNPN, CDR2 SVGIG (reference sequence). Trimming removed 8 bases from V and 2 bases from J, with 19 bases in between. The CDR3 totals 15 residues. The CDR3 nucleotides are TGTGCCGCGACCGCAGGTTCCTTTGGCAATCAGCCCCAGCATTTT. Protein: CAATAGSFGNQPQHF.

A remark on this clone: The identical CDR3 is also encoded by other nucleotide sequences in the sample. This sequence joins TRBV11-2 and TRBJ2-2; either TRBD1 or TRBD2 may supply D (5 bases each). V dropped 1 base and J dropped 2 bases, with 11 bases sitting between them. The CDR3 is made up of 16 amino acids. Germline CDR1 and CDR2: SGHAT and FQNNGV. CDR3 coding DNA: TGTGCCAGCAGCTTAGGTGGGGGTAAAAACACCGGGGAGCTGTTTTTT. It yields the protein CASSLGGGKNTGELFF.

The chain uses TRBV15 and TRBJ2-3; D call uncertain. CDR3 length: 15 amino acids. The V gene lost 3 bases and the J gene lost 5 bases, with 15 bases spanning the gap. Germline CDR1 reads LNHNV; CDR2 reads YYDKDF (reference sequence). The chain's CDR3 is CATSRSDLGKDTQYF. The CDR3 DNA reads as TGTGCCACCAGCAGGTCGGACCTAGGTAAAGATACGCAGTATTTT. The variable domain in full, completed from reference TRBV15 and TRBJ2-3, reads DAMVIQNPRYQVTQFGKPVTLSCSQTLNHNVMYWYQQKSSQAPKLLFHYYDKDFNNEADTPDNFQSRRPNTSFCFLDIRSPGLGDTAMYLCATSRSDLGKDTQYFGPGTRLTVL.

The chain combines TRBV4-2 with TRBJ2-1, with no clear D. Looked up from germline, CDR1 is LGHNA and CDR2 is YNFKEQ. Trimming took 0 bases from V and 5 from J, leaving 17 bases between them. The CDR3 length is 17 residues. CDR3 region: CASSQEGGRNTNNEQFF. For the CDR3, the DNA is TGTGCCAGCAGCCAAGAGGGTGGGCGAAATACTAACAATGAGCAGTTCTTC.

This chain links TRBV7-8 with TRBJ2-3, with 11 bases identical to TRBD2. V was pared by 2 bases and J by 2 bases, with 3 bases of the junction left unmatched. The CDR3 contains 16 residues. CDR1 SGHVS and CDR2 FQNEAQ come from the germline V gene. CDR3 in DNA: TGTGCCAGCAGCTTAATAGCGGGAGGGAACACAGATACGCAGTATTTT. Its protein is CASSLIAGGNTDTQYF.

The CDR3 sequence: CASSPRGRAPYEQYF. CDR3 in DNA: TGTGCCAGCAGTCCCCGGGGAAGGGCCCCCTACGAGCAGTACTTC. The rearrangement links TRBV6-5 to TRBJ2-7, with D possibly TRBD2 on 5 matching bases. CDR3 length: 15 amino acids. The V and J ends lost 5 bases and 2 bases respectively, with 16 bases between them. CDR1 and CDR2 from the germline V gene are MNHEY and SVGAGI.

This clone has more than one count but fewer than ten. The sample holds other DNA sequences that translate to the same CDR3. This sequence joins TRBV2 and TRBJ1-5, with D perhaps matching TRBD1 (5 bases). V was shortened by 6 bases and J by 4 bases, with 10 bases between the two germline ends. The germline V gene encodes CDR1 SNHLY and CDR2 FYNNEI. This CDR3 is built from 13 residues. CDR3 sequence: CASRQEGNQPQHF. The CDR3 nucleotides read TGTGCCAGCAGACAGGAGGGGAATCAGCCCCAGCATTTT. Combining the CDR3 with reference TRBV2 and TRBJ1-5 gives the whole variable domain EPEVTQTPSHQVTQMGQEVILRCVPISNHLYFYWYRQILGQKVEFLVSFYNNEISEKSEIFDDQFSVERPDGSNFTLKIRSTKLEDSAMYFCASRQEGNQPQHFGDGTRLSIL.

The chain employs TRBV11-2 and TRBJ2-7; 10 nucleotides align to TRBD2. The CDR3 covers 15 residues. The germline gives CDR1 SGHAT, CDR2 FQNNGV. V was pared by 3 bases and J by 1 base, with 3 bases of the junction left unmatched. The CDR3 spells CASSFGTSASYEQYF. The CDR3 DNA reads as TGTGCCAGCAGCTTCGGGACTAGCGCGTCCTACGAGCAGTACTTC.

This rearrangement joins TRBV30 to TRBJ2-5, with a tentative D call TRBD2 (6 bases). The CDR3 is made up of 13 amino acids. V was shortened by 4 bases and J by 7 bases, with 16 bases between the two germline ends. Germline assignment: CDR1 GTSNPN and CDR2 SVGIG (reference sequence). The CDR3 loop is CAWTLGGAGTQYF. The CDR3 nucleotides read TGTGCCTGGACCCTTGGAGGGGCCGGGACCCAGTACTTC.